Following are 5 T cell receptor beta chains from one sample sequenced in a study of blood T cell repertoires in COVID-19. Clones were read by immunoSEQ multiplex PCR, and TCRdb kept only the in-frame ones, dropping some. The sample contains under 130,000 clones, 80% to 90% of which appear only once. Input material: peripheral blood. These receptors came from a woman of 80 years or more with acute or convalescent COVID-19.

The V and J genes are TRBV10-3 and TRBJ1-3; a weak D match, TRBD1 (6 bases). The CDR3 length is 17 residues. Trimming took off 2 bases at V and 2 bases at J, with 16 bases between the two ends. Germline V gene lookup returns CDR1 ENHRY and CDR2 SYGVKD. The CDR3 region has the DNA TGTGCCATCAGTGAGCGGGGGGCCGAGTACCCTGGAAACACCATATATTTT. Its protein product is CAISERGAEYPGNTIYF.

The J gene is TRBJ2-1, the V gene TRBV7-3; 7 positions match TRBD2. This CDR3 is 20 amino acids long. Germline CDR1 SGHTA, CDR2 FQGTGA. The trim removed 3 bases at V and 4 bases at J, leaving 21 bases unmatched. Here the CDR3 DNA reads TGTGCCAGCAGCTTTGTGGGGGGGTCCCCGCCGATTGGGCGATACAATGAGCAGTTCTTC. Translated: CASSFVGGSPPIGRYNEQFF.

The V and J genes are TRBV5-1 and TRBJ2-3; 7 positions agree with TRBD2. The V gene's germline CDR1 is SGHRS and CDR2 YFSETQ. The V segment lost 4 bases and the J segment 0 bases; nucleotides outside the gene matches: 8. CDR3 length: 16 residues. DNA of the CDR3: TGCGCCAGCAGCGCGGGGCTAGCGGCAAGCACAGATACGCAGTATTTT. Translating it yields CASSAGLAASTDTQYF.

The CDR3 reads CASSFYQGKDEKLFF. CDR3 DNA: TGTGCCAGCAGTTTCTATCAGGGCAAGGATGAAAAACTGTTTTTT. The chain carries TRBV28 and TRBJ1-4, with a tentative D call TRBD1 (5 bases). This CDR3 contains 15 residues. V lost 3 bases and J lost 6, with 14 bases in between. The germline V gene has CDR1 MDHEN and CDR2 SYDVKM.

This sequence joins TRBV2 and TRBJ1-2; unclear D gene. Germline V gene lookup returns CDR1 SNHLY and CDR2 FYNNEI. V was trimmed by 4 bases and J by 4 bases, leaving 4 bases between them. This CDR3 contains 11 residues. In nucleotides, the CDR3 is TGTGCCAGCAGTGTCCGCTATGGCTACACCTTC. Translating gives CASSVRYGYTF.